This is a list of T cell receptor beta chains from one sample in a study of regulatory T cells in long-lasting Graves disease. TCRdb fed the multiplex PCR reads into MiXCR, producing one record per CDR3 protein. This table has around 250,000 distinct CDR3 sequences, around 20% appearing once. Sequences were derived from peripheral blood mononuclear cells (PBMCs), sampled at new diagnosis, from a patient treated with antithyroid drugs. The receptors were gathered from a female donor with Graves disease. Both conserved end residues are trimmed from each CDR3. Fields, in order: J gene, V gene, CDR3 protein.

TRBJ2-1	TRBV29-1	SGTGQF
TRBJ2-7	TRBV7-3	ASSRDTVPVYEQY
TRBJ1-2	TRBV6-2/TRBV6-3	ASSYGGGFNYGYT
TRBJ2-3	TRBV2	ASTPRDTQY
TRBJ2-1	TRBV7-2	ASSTTVGVRYNEQF
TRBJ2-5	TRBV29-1	SVEDRLVRETQY
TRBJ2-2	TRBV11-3	ASSLGVNRNTGELF
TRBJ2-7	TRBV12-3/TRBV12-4	ASSLFTSGYEQY
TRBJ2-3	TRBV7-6	ASSSSDTQY
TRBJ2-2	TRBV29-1	SVEWNEGTGELF
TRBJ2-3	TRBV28	ASSYREVGTDTQY
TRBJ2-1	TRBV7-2	ASSQMGGGEQF
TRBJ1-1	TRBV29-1	SVQDRGAF
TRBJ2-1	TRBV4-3	ASSQESFSYNEQF
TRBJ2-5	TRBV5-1	ASSLEGGAETQY
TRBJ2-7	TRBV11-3	ASSLGGPGEQY
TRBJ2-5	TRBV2	ASSTGEGETQY
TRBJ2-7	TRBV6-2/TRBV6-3	ASSYSDRVRDEQY
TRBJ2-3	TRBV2	ASSRDRAGTDTQY
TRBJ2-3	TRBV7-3	ASSPQTGTGGTDTQY
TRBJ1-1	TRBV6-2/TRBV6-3	ASTQHSAAEAF
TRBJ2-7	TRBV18	ASSLSKGFTYEQY
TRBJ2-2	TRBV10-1	ASSEGTGELF
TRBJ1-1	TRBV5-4	ASSLGDVLNTEAF
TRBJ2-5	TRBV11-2	ASSLGRASGRADRKTQY
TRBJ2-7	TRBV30	AYGTGYSYEQY
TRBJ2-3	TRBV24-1	ATSDLRGTSDTDTQY
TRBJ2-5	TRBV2	ASRPSGSETQY
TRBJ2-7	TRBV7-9	ASSTLGESYEQY
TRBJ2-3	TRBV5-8	ASSLTGVRTDTQY
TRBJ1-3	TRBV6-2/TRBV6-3	ASSISRDAENTIY
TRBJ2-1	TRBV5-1	ASSLRDRGSDEQF
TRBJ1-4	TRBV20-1	SASEGGAGEKLF
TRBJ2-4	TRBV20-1	SARGQSARDIQY
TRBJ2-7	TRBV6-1	ASGTSGRRQY
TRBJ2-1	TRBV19	ASSIQGRFYNEQF
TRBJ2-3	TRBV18	ASAQDNPSTDTQY
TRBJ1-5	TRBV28	ASSRPGTGNQPQH
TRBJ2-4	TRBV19	ASSGRAQNIQY
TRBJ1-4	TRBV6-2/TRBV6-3	ASSPGQGQRKLF
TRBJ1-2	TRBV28	ASSLGIKGYT
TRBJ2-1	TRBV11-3	ASSLDGTGSHEQF
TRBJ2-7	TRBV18	ASSFADRAEEQY
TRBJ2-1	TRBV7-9	ASSPTTGNNEQF
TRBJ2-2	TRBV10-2	ASASGRHTGELF
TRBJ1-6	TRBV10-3	AISESMDSPLH
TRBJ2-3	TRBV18	ASSPGQDRTDTQY
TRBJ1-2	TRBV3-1	ASSQRDITNYGYT
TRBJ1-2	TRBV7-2	ASSTGTGGAYGYT
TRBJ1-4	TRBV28	ASSPPRGTNEKLF
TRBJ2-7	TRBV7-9	ASSSAGKPGRSYEQY
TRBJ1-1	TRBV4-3	ASSQDPGGLNTEAF